This T cell receptor (beta chain) was sequenced during a study of CD8+CD57+ T cells in acquired aplastic anemia. Study background: Sorted CD4+ and CD8+ cells yielded DNA averaging approximately 3.4 ug.

Investigators profiled TCR beta VDJ and CDR3 from genomic DNA template. One entry per CDR3 protein, called by TCRdb with MiXCR from the reads. The data contain roughly 200,000 distinct CDR3 sequences, roughly 63% of them singletons. Only patients with CD8+CD57+ cell expansion on flow cytometry were chosen for sequencing. Acquired aplastic anemia of severe grade affected all patients. The V gene's germline CDR1 is SQVTM and CDR2 ANQGSEA. This CDR3 has 13 residues. V lost 8 bases to trimming and J lost 2 bases, with 12 bases between them. This TCR was sampled from a human donor with aplastic anemia. V and J are TRBV29-1 and TRBJ1-4, with D unresolved. Sequences were obtained from sorted CD4+, CD8+, or CD8+CD57+ T cells (not recorded which) from PBMCs. The CDR3 sequence is CSPEGLTNEKLFF. In DNA form, the CDR3 reads TGCAGCCCTGAAGGGTTGACTAATGAAAAACTGTTTTTT.